One and the same sample provided the 29 T cell receptor beta chains below, sequenced in a study of OX40 agonist ivuxolimab in advanced cancers. Measured with immunoSEQ multiplex PCR; TCRdb has only the in-frame clones, and not every one. This sample has about 60,000 clones, with around 90% found just once. Sample: CD4+ or CD8+ T cells sorted from blood, taken in a trial of the OX40 agonist ivuxolimab. Receptor source: an adult with an advanced solid tumor such as melanoma, head and neck, liver or kidney cancer.

The V and J genes are TRBV14 and TRBJ2-7; tentative D call: TRBD1 (7 bases). Trimming removed 4 bases from V and 4 bases from J, with 20 bases in between. CDR1 is SGHDN and CDR2 is FVKESK in the germline V gene. The CDR3 is made up of 16 amino acids. The CDR3 reads CASSRSGGLKSYEQYF. CDR3 sequence (DNA): TGTGCCAGCAGCCGATCAGGGGGGTTGAAGAGTTACGAGCAGTACTTC. Filled out from reference TRBV14 and TRBJ2-7, the complete variable domain reads EAGVTQFPSHSVIEKGQTVTLRCDPISGHDNLYWYRRVMGKEIKFLLHFVKESKQDESGMPNNRFLAERTGGTYSTLKVQPAELEDSGVYFCASSRSGGLKSYEQYFGPGTRLTVT.

The chain employs TRBV7-9 and TRBJ1-1; 9 bases align to TRBD1. The length of the CDR3 is 15 residues. The germline V gene has CDR1 SEHNR and CDR2 FQNEAQ (reference sequence). V was pared by 3 bases and J by 4 bases, with 6 bases of the junction left unmatched. The CDR3: CASSLGQGRGTEAFF. In DNA, the CDR3 is TGTGCCAGCAGCTTGGGACAGGGCAGAGGCACTGAAGCTTTCTTT.

This clone was observed once. This rearrangement joins TRBV27 to TRBJ2-1, with TRBD2 identical over 8 bases. There are 16 residues in the CDR3. CDR1 and CDR2 (germline): MNHEY, SMNVEV (reference sequence). The V and J ends lost 1 base and 6 bases, in that order; junction bases with no gene match: 8. CDR3 residues: CASSLYQRERGNEQFF. DNA for the CDR3: TGTGCCAGCAGTTTATATCAGCGGGAGCGGGGCAATGAGCAGTTCTTC.

The chain employs TRBV28 and TRBJ2-2; D not resolved. The germline gives CDR1 MDHEN, CDR2 SYDVKM. The CDR3 loop spans 14 amino acids. Trimming shortened V by 5 bases and J by 7 bases, and 14 bases separated the two germline ends. The CDR3 loop is CASSPRLQNGELFF. DNA for the CDR3: TGTGCCAGCAGTCCCCGCCTACAGAACGGGGAGCTGTTTTTT.

The chain couples TRBV28 to TRBJ1-1, with D hard to call. The CDR3 runs 15 residues. Looked up from germline, CDR1 is MDHEN and CDR2 is SYDVKM. With 5 bases removed from V and 4 bases from J, the gap between germline ends came to 17 bases. CDR3 nucleotide sequence: TGTGCCAGCAGTCCCCTCCTGTCTGAGGGCACTGAAGCTTTCTTT. This sequence encodes CASSPLLSEGTEAFF.

This chain joins TRBV5-8 and TRBJ2-7; possible D gene TRBD1, 6 bases. Germline CDR1 SGHTS, CDR2 YDEGEE. The length of the CDR3 is 16 residues. V dropped 0 bases and J dropped 4 bases, with 17 bases sitting between them. The CDR3 loop reads CASSLGGTPLGYEQYF. CDR3 nucleotide sequence: TGTGCCAGCAGCTTGGGTGGGACACCACTGGGGTACGAGCAGTACTTC.

This clone was seen once. V and J are TRBV18 and TRBJ2-1; the D is unclear. The germline gives CDR1 KGHSH, CDR2 LQKENI. V was clipped by 0 bases and J by 3 bases, with 9 bases between them. The CDR3 runs 15 residues. The CDR3 DNA sequence: TGTGCCAGCTCACCACCAGGCAGGAACTACAATGAGCAGTTCTTC. Translated: CASSPPGRNYNEQFF.

This chain connects TRBV13 to TRBJ1-2; 10 positions match TRBD1. Per germline, CDR1 PRHDT and CDR2 FYEKMQ (reference sequence). The V and J ends lost 5 bases and 7 bases, in that order; junction bases with no gene match: 13. The CDR3 covers 16 residues. The CDR3: CASSRRVRQGAVGYTF. The CDR3 DNA follows: TGTGCCAGCAGCCGCAGAGTGAGACAGGGGGCAGTTGGCTACACCTTC.

V is TRBV20-1 and J is TRBJ2-1; D is uncertain. Per germline, CDR1 DFQATT and CDR2 SNEGSKA (reference sequence). Trimming pared 5 bases from V and 6 bases from J, leaving 8 bases between. The CDR3 contains 11 residues. CDR3 in DNA: TGCAGTGCTCCTGATCCCAATGAGCAGTTCTTC. Its translation is CSAPDPNEQFF.

The chain combines TRBV4-3 with TRBJ1-4; TRBD1 matches at 10 bases. CDR1 is LGHNA and CDR2 is YSLEER in the germline V gene. J was trimmed by 4 bases and V by 0 bases; bases with no gene match: 11. This CDR3 spans 19 amino acids. The CDR3 here is CASSQDLTGTGDNNEKLFF. DNA of the CDR3: TGCGCCAGCAGCCAAGACTTAACCGGGACAGGGGACAATAATGAAAAACTGTTTTTT.

The chain is built from TRBV11-1 and TRBJ2-7; 12 bases fit TRBD2. Germline V gene data show CDR1 as SGHAT and CDR2 as FQDESV (reference sequence). J gave up 7 bases and V 1 base, and 8 bases lay outside the gene matches. This CDR3 contains 16 residues. CDR3 coding DNA: TGTGCCAGCAGCTTAGGGGGAATTGGGACTAGCGGGGAGCAGTACTTC. Encoded protein: CASSLGGIGTSGEQYF.

The chain combines TRBV30 with TRBJ2-5; 7 nucleotides agree with TRBD1. This CDR3 has 13 residues. J gave up 4 bases and V 1 base, and 3 bases lay outside the gene matches. Germline lookup yields CDR1 GTSNPN and CDR2 SVGIG (reference sequence). CDR3 region: CAWSGRDRETQYF. The DNA for the CDR3 is TGTGCCTGGAGTGGCCGGGACAGAGAGACCCAGTACTTC.

This chain links TRBV19 with TRBJ1-4; TRBD1 agrees at 7 bases. Germline lookup yields CDR1 LNHDA and CDR2 SQIVND (reference sequence). V lost 2 bases, J lost 4 bases, and 7 bases stayed unmatched. This CDR3 spans 16 amino acids. DNA of the CDR3: TGTGCCAGTAGTATAAGGGACAGCAGGCTTAATGAAAAACTGTTTTTT. It codes for CASSIRDSRLNEKLFF.

This chain connects TRBV7-9 to TRBJ1-3; D gene uncertain. CDR3 length: 14 residues. Germline lookup yields CDR1 SEHNR and CDR2 FQNEAQ (reference sequence). V was cut by 1 base and J by 0 bases, with 4 bases left in between. The CDR3 spells CASSLGISGNTIYF. The CDR3 DNA reads TGTGCCAGCAGCTTAGGGATCTCTGGAAACACCATATATTTT.

V usage is TRBV21-1 and J usage is TRBJ2-7; TRBD1, as called in the table, went unchecked against the DNA. TRBV21-1 is shown as a pseudogene. The CDR3 sequence is 15 residues long. The chain's CDR3 is CASSKVGTEGSEQYF. Here the CDR3 DNA reads TGTGCCAGCAGCAAAGTAGGGACAGAGGGGAGTGAGCAGTACTTC.

V usage is TRBV29-1 and J usage is TRBJ1-2, with D possibly matching TRBD1 (6 bases). The CDR3 has 11 residues. V dropped 8 bases and J dropped 4 bases, with 11 bases sitting between them. CDR1 is SQVTM, CDR2 ANQGSEA, per germline. This CDR3 is CSTGTSYGYTF. The CDR3 coding sequence is TGCAGCACCGGGACAAGCTATGGCTACACCTTC.

V is TRBV5-1 and J is TRBJ1-1, with D perhaps TRBD1 (6 bases). CDR1 and CDR2 (germline): SGHRS, YFSETQ. This CDR3 comprises 15 residues. V gave up 0 bases and J gave up 6 bases, with 15 bases separating them. The CDR3 nucleotides are TGCGCCAGCAGCTTGGTTGCAGGGGTAAAGCCTGAAGCTTTCTTT. Amino acid sequence: CASSLVAGVKPEAFF.

The chain combines TRBV28 with TRBJ2-2, with D uncertain. V lost 10 bases and J lost 3, with 15 bases in between. The CDR3 is 14 amino acids. Germline lookup yields CDR1 MDHEN and CDR2 SYDVKM. CDR3 sequence (DNA): TGTGCCACCAAGGTCCACGGTGACACCGGGGAGCTGTTTTTT. Encoded protein: CATKVHGDTGELFF.

The chain joins TRBV25-1 to TRBJ1-4; 7 nucleotides agree with TRBD1. CDR3 length: 15 residues. V lost 1 base to trimming and J lost 8 bases; unmatched junction nucleotides: 7. CDR1 is MGHDK, CDR2 SYGVNS, per germline. As DNA, the CDR3 is TGTGCCAGCAGTGAATCGACAGGGCGTCGGGAAAAACTGTTTTTT. As protein: CASSESTGRREKLFF.

The chain joins TRBV19 to TRBJ1-4, with D uncertain. Per germline, CDR1 LNHDA and CDR2 SQIVND (reference sequence). V was pared by 5 bases and J by 10 bases, with 11 bases between. The CDR3 runs to 12 residues. Here the CDR3 reads CASSSEVGKLFF. CDR3 coding DNA: TGTGCCAGTAGTTCCGAGGTTGGAAAACTGTTTTTT.

The chain couples TRBV9 to TRBJ1-4; tentatively, D is TRBD1 (5 bases). Trimming removed 0 bases from V and 8 bases from J, with 17 bases in between. CDR1 is SGDLS and CDR2 is YYNGEE in the germline V gene. The length of the CDR3 is 16 residues. The CDR3 DNA follows: TGTGCCAGCAGCGTAGCCGATCAGGGTCTTTGGGAAAAACTGTTTTTT. It translates to CASSVADQGLWEKLFF.

The chain recombines TRBV11-2 with TRBJ2-1; 8 bases are a match to TRBD2. In germline, CDR1 is SGHAT, CDR2 FQNNGV. J lost 4 bases, V lost 0 bases, and 14 bases had no gene match. The CDR3 totals 19 residues. The CDR3 here is CASSLEGRYGTSGYNEQFF. In DNA, the CDR3 is TGTGCCAGCAGCTTAGAAGGTCGGTATGGGACTAGTGGGTACAATGAGCAGTTCTTC. Full variable domain (outside the CDR3, taken from reference TRBV11-2 and TRBJ2-1): EAGVAQSPRYKIIEKRQSVAFWCNPISGHATLYWYQQILGQGPKLLIQFQNNGVVDDSQLPKDRFSAERLKGVDSTLKIQPAKLEDSAVYLCASSLEGRYGTSGYNEQFFGPGTRLTVL.

CDR3 in DNA: TGTGCCAGCAGGACCGGGACAGCAATGAACACTGAAGCTTTCTTT. Translated: CASRTGTAMNTEAFF. The chain has TRBV5-3 and TRBJ1-1; 7 bases align to TRBD1. TRBV5-3 is filed as an ORF, its function uncertain. This CDR3 comprises 15 residues. The trim removed 8 bases at V and 0 bases at J, leaving 10 bases unmatched.

Only one count was recorded for this clone. V usage is TRBV15 and J usage is TRBJ2-1; 10 nucleotides agree with TRBD1. The trim removed 0 bases at V and 3 bases at J, leaving 14 bases unmatched. There are 20 residues in the CDR3. CDR1 is LNHNV and CDR2 is YYDKDF in the germline V gene (reference sequence). Here the CDR3 reads CATSRDPPATGQGLYNEQFF. Here the CDR3 DNA reads TGTGCCACCAGCAGAGATCCTCCTGCAACGGGACAGGGGCTCTACAATGAGCAGTTCTTC. The variable domain in full, with the rest retrieved from reference TRBV15 and TRBJ2-1, is DAMVIQNPRYQVTQFGKPVTLSCSQTLNHNVMYWYQQKSSQAPKLLFHYYDKDFNNEADTPDNFQSRRPNTSFCFLDIRSPGLGDTAMYLCATSRDPPATGQGLYNEQFFGPGTRLTVL.

V usage is TRBV7-2 and J usage is TRBJ1-2; 11 bases map to TRBD1. CDR3 size: 16 residues. Germline CDR1 reads SGHTA; CDR2 reads FQGNSA. The V gene end was trimmed by 1 base and the J gene end by 5 bases; junction bases not matched to a gene: 6. The DNA for the CDR3 is TGTGCCAGCAGCTTAGTAGCGGGACAGGGGGGGTATGGCTACACCTTC. This codes for CASSLVAGQGGYGYTF.

The chain is built from TRBV10-3 and TRBJ2-2, with a tentative D call TRBD2 (5 bases). Germline CDR1 and CDR2: ENHRY and SYGVKD. This CDR3 is 15 amino acids long. Trimming cost V 4 bases and J 7 bases, with 16 bases left between them. This chain's CDR3 is CAISGSGNNLGELFF. The CDR3 DNA follows: TGTGCCATCAGTGGGTCGGGGAACAACCTCGGGGAGCTGTTTTTT.

The chain carries TRBV2 and TRBJ2-3; maybe TRBD1 (6 bases). The CDR3 has 15 amino acids. The V and J ends lost 4 bases and 0 bases respectively, with 11 bases between them. Looked up from germline, CDR1 is SNHLY and CDR2 is FYNNEI. CDR3 sequence (DNA): TGTGCCAGCAGTGTAAGGGGGATTAGCACAGATACGCAGTATTTT. It translates to CASSVRGISTDTQYF.

The chain joins TRBV25-1 to TRBJ1-2; D gene ambiguous. CDR1 MGHDK and CDR2 SYGVNS come from the germline V gene. CDR3 length equals 13 residues. Trimming took 8 bases from V and 4 from J, leaving 14 bases between them. CDR3 loop: CASGDSIAYGYTF. The CDR3 nucleotides are TGTGCCAGCGGCGATAGTATAGCCTATGGCTACACCTTC.

The chain links TRBV2 to TRBJ1-1, with a possible D match to TRBD1 (5 bases). Trimming took off 6 bases at V and 0 bases at J, with 14 bases between the two ends. There are 15 residues in the CDR3. Germline CDR1 SNHLY, CDR2 FYNNEI. CDR3 bases: TGTGCCAGCAGGACCCAGGGAGCGTTGAACACTGAAGCTTTCTTT. Translated, it gives CASRTQGALNTEAFF.